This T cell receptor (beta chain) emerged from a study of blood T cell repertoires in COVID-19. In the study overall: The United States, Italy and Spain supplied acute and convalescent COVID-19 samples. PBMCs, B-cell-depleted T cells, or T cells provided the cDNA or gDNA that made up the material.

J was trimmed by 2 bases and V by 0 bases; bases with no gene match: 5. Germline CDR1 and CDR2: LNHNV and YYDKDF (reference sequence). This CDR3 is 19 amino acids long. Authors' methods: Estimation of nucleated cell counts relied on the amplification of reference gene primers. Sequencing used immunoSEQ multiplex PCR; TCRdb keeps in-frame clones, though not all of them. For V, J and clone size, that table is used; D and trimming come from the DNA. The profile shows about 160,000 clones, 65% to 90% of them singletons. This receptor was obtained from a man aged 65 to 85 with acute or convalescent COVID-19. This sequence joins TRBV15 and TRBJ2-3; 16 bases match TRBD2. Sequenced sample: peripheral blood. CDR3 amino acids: CATSREGLAGGPLTDTQYF. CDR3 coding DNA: TGTGCCACCAGCAGAGAGGGACTAGCGGGAGGGCCGCTCACAGATACGCAGTATTTT.